What follows are 21 T cell receptor beta chains derived from one specimen sequenced in a study of vaccination and CD4 T cells after COVID-19 (dated 2022 in TCRdb). This sample's time point label indicates: late sampling 161 to 241 days after vaccination in a few convalescent patients. In light of the paper, this sample's treatment or condition label describes: roughly 10-day PBMC culture with coronavirus spike peptide pools or control peptides (ViraFEST assay). No antigens are known for them. Library method: PCR. TCRdb shows the sequencer as Illumina iSeq 100. DNA from cultured CD4+ T cells underwent TCR sequencing with the Oncomine TCR Beta short-read assay at the Johns Hopkins FTIC core. The public reads were quality trimmed at Q25 with fastp and then assembled into clones with MiXCR by TCRdb, keeping productive beta chains. Each entry is one CDR3 protein sequence, shown with its most common DNA and genes. A total of tens of thousands of distinct CDR3 sequences appear in this sample, 30% to 45% of them only once. The leading ten clones occupy approximately 9% of the sample.

Sequenced here: CD4+ T cells from blood, cultured in vitro, sampled about 7 months after SARS-CoV-2 vaccination. These receptors all come from a human donor who had recovered from COVID-19.

The chain couples TRBV19 to TRBJ2-5; 13 bases map to TRBD2. This CDR3 is built from 14 residues. With 8 bases clipped from V and 5 bases from J, the junction kept 5 bases outside the gene matches. CDR1 and CDR2 from the germline V gene are LNHDA and SQIVND (reference sequence). CDR3 nucleotides: TGTGCCAGTGGGACTAGCGGGACCGGGGAGACCCAGTACTTC. Encoded protein: CASGTSGTGETQYF.

The chain joins TRBV24-1 to TRBJ2-1; TRBD2 might be the D (6 bases). The CDR3 totals 14 residues. V gave up 2 bases and J gave up 6 bases, with 10 bases separating them. Per the germline V gene, CDR1 is KGHDR and CDR2 is SFDVKD. The CDR3 sequence: CATSDWRESNEQFF. In nucleotides, the CDR3 is TGTGCCACCAGTGATTGGCGGGAAAGCAATGAGCAGTTCTTC.

The V gene is TRBV7-2, the J gene TRBJ2-2; D is ambiguous. CDR1 is SGHTA and CDR2 is FQGNSA in the germline V gene. This CDR3 has 12 amino acids. The V end lost 2 bases, the J end lost 5 bases, and 3 bases lay between the germline ends. CDR3 sequence reads: CASSLQTGELFF. The CDR3 DNA follows: TGTGCCAGCAGCTTACAAACCGGGGAGCTGTTTTTT.

The chain is built from TRBV7-8 and TRBJ2-1; D is unclear. The CDR3 is 17 amino acids. The germline V gene encodes CDR1 SGHVS and CDR2 FQNEAQ. Between the trimmed V and J ends, which lost 5 bases and 9 bases, there was a span of 26 bases. CDR3 in DNA: TGTGCCAGCAGCATACTAACCACCGACGGTGCTACGGTTGAGCAGTTCTTC. It is translated as CASSILTTDGATVEQFF.

This chain joins TRBV5-4 and TRBJ2-1, with TRBD2 identical over 9 bases. V lost 4 bases, J lost 6 bases, and 2 bases stayed unmatched. The CDR3 is 13 amino acids. The germline CDR1 and CDR2 sequences are SGHNT and YYREEE (reference sequence). The DNA for the CDR3 is TGTGCCAGCAGCACGGGACTAGCCAATGAGCAGTTCTTC. This encodes CASSTGLANEQFF.

Only a few counts were recorded for this clonotype. The rearrangement uses TRBV20-1 and TRBJ2-7; 9 bases match TRBD1. Per the germline V gene, CDR1 is DFQATT and CDR2 is SNEGSKA (reference sequence). CDR3 size: 14 residues. V was pared by 2 bases and J by 7 bases, with 9 bases of the junction left unmatched. The CDR3 loop is CSARQITGGREQYF. In nucleotides, the CDR3 is TGCAGTGCTAGACAGATTACAGGGGGCCGAGAGCAGTACTTC.

In its sample, this clonotype is medium-sized. The rearrangement joins TRBV20-1 to TRBJ1-6; D is ambiguous. Germline lookup yields CDR1 DFQATT and CDR2 SNEGSKA (reference sequence). V lost 2 bases to trimming and J lost 7 bases, with 9 bases between them. This CDR3 region has 13 residues. The CDR3 DNA follows: TGCAGTGCTAGACCGGGAGGCAATTCACCCCTCCACTTT. Its translation is CSARPGGNSPLHF.

This clonotype is categorized as medium-sized. The rearrangement links TRBV28 to TRBJ1-2; D ambiguous. Trimming stripped 6 bases from V and 8 bases from J, with 16 bases between. Germline V lookup: CDR1 MDHEN, CDR2 SYDVKM. The CDR3 sequence is 13 residues long. This chain's CDR3 is CASSSRRVGGYTF. The CDR3 DNA is TGTGCCAGCAGCTCGAGGCGGGTGGGAGGCTACACCTTC.

V is TRBV10-1 and J is TRBJ2-6; D uncertain. In germline, CDR1 is WNHNN, CDR2 SYGVQD (reference sequence). V lost 6 bases, J lost 0 bases, and 12 bases lay in between. CDR3 length: 16 residues. CDR3 amino acids: CASRRHRSSGANVLTF. CDR3 DNA: TGCGCCAGCAGGAGACATCGGTCCTCTGGGGCCAACGTCCTGACTTTC.

CDR3 sequence reads: CASSLLGGWTGGNQPQHF. The CDR3 DNA reads TGTGCCAGCAGTTTGCTCGGGGGGTGGACAGGGGGAAATCAGCCCCAGCATTTT. The V gene is TRBV28, the J gene TRBJ1-5; the match to TRBD1 covers 10 bases. CDR3 length equals 18 residues. J gave up 4 bases and V 3 bases, and 12 bases lay outside the gene matches. Germline V lookup: CDR1 MDHEN, CDR2 SYDVKM.

This clonotype was counted only a few times. The chain carries TRBV20-1 and TRBJ2-6, with 10 bases identical to TRBD2. Germline trimming cut 3 bases from V and 1 base from J; bases unmatched to any gene: 6. This CDR3 comprises 17 residues. Germline values: CDR1 DFQATT, CDR2 SNEGSKA (reference sequence). The CDR3 DNA reads as TGCAGTGCTAGCATAGGGACTAGCGCGTCTGGGGCCAACGTCCTGACTTTC. This codes for CSASIGTSASGANVLTF.

The gene calls are TRBV10-3 and TRBJ2-1, with D possibly TRBD2 on 5 matching bases. V was pared by 5 bases and J by 7 bases, with 9 bases between. The CDR3 consists of 12 residues. Per germline, CDR1 ENHRY and CDR2 SYGVKD. CDR3 amino acids: CAISPGENEQFF. CDR3 DNA sequence: TGTGCCATCAGTCCCGGGGAGAATGAGCAGTTCTTC.

The V and J genes are TRBV7-9 and TRBJ2-7; TRBD1 agrees at 7 bases. V lost 8 bases and J lost 1; bases outside the gene matches: 11. The CDR3 runs to 15 residues. CDR1 and CDR2 (germline): SEHNR, FQNEAQ (reference sequence). The CDR3 nucleotides are TGTGCCAGCGAAAACCAGGGGGTTTCTTCCTACGAGCAGTACTTC. Encoded protein: CASENQGVSSYEQYF.

The J gene is TRBJ2-5, the V gene TRBV6-2 or TRBV6-3; unclear D gene. The CDR3 length is 12 residues. Germline V gene lookup returns CDR1 MNHEY and CDR2 SVGEGT. V shed 5 bases and J shed 0 bases, with 4 bases lying between them. The CDR3 loop reads CASSTYQETQYF. CDR3 in DNA: TGTGCCAGCAGTACGTACCAAGAGACCCAGTACTTC.

The chain is built from TRBV7-9 and TRBJ2-1; 7 nucleotides align to TRBD2. Trimming cost V 5 bases and J 5 bases; bases outside gene matches: 18. The CDR3 consists of 18 residues. The germline CDR1 and CDR2 sequences are SEHNR and FQNEAQ (reference sequence). As DNA, the CDR3 is TGTGCCAGCAGCCCAAGGGGCGGGAGCACTTCGAACCACAATGAGCAGTTCTTC. The encoded protein is CASSPRGGSTSNHNEQFF.

This chain joins TRBV7-6 and TRBJ2-5, with 7 bases fitting TRBD1. Unmatched junction bases numbered 6, after V lost 4 bases and J lost 4 bases. The CDR3 runs to 14 residues. CDR1 and CDR2 from the germline V gene are SGHVS and FNYEAQ. CDR3 DNA sequence: TGTGCCAGCAGCTACTCAGGGGGTGGAGAGACCCAGTACTTC. Protein: CASSYSGGGETQYF.

The genes are TRBV7-8 and TRBJ1-2; D remains ambiguous. The germline V gene encodes CDR1 SGHVS and CDR2 FQNEAQ. Trimming cost V 1 base and J 1 base, with 4 bases left between them. The CDR3 length is 13 residues. This chain's CDR3 is CASSLGVNYGYTF. As DNA, the CDR3 is TGTGCCAGCAGCTTAGGGGTTAACTATGGCTACACCTTC.

This chain links TRBV28 with TRBJ1-2; no reliable D call. Germline lookup yields CDR1 MDHEN and CDR2 SYDVKM. V dropped 1 base and J dropped 2 bases, with 5 bases sitting between them. The CDR3 is 13 amino acids. The CDR3 spells CASSLFLNYGYTF. The CDR3 DNA follows: TGTGCCAGCAGTTTATTTCTGAACTATGGCTACACCTTC.

The chain links TRBV6-5 to TRBJ2-1; 8 positions match TRBD2. Germline-derived CDR1 and CDR2 are MNHEY and SVGAGI. With V trimmed by 0 bases and J by 10 bases, 8 bases remained unmatched. The CDR3 loop spans 15 amino acids. The CDR3 nucleotides are TGTGCCAGCAGTTACTCGAAGTCTAGCGGGTGGGAGCAGTTCTTC. Encoded protein: CASSYSKSSGWEQFF.

This chain links TRBV28 with TRBJ1-2; D gene uncertain. V lost 5 bases, J lost 7 bases, and 11 bases lay in between. The CDR3 is made up of 12 amino acids. Germline loops: CDR1 MDHEN, CDR2 SYDVKM. CDR3 loop: CASSIRTVGYTF. The CDR3 bases are TGTGCCAGCAGTATCCGGACGGTTGGCTACACCTTC.

V gene TRBV7-3 combines with J gene TRBJ2-3; possible D gene TRBD2, 6 bases. V lost 6 bases to trimming and J lost 1 base, with 11 bases between them. This CDR3 has 14 amino acids. Germline-derived CDR1 and CDR2 are SGHTA and FQGTGA. The chain's CDR3 is CASRKSGRTDTQYF. DNA of the CDR3: TGTGCCAGCAGAAAAAGCGGGCGCACAGATACGCAGTATTTT.